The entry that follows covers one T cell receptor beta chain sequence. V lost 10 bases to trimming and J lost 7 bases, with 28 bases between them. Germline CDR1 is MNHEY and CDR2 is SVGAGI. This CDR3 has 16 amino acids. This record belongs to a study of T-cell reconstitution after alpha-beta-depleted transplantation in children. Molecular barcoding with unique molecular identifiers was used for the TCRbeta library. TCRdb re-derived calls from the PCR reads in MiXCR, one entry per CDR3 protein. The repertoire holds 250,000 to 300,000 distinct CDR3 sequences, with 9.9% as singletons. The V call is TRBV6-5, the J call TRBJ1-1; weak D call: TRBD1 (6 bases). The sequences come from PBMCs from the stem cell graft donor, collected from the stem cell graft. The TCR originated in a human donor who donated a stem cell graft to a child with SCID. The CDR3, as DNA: TGTGCCACCGGTAACCTGGGAGGGGGGGGGAAGTATGAAGCTTTCTTT. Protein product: CATGNLGGGGKYEAFF.